This TCR beta chain derives from a study of T cell clonotyping in hematopoietic cell transplantation. Study observations and caveats: Broader posttransplant TCR repertoire diversity was predicted by graft donor and pretransplant recipient Inverse Simpson Index values. Pathologically expanded recipient clonotypes increased progressively from day 30 to day 180 as diversity fell. Few recipient clonotypes overlapped donors; over 95% were de novo at given depth. No sorting was done, leaving CD4 and CD8 contributions mixed.

Clones were sequenced by immunoSEQ multiplex PCR, and TCRdb holds only the in-frame ones, with some missing. The table has under 12,000 clones, about 47% seen once. By frequency in the sample, this clone is medium-sized. What it binds is unknown. Germline CDR1 and CDR2: SGDLS and YYNGEE. The CDR3 runs to 15 residues. Trimming removed 0 bases from V and 7 bases from J, with 13 bases in between. The receptor was derived from a male patient aged 50 or older who had an allogeneic stem cell transplant from an unrelated donor, so the T cells may come from the graft donor. Some clones in this sample may be carry-over from other donors' samples. The material sequenced was PBMCs, taken 30 days after allogeneic stem cell transplant. This chain links TRBV9 with TRBJ1-4, with D possibly matching TRBD1 (6 bases). CDR3 sequence reads: CASSVEGGLGEKLFF. The CDR3 DNA is TGTGCCAGCAGCGTAGAGGGGGGGTTGGGTGAAAAACTGTTTTTT.